This T cell receptor (beta chain) is drawn from a study of graft-versus-host responses after intestinal transplantation. Overall study: Tacrolimus and steroids were given for around 3 years to all recipients after anti-thymocyte globulin induction. Study outcomes and limitations: Peak levels of circulating GvH clones tracked with early post-transplant HvG declines.

Worth noting for this clone: Antigen: not known.

The CDR3 sequence is 13 residues long. CDR1 SGHTA and CDR2 FQGTGA come from the germline V gene. Trimming removed 4 bases at V and 0 bases at J, with 3 bases between. TCRdb keeps only in-frame clones here, not all; method: immunoSEQ multiplex PCR. The sample has 110,000 to 150,000 clones, around 90% seen once. The receptor was isolated from a human donor who received an intestinal transplant. The chain carries TRBV7-3 and TRBJ2-2; no clear D gene. Sequenced material: unstimulated CD4+ T cells sorted from spleen or lymph node cells, taken before intestinal transplant. The CDR3 DNA sequence: TGTGCCAGCAGCTCGCCGAACACCGGGGAGCTGTTTTTT. It is translated as CASSSPNTGELFF.